This entry describes one T cell receptor beta chain. How the authors handled the data: Amplification with reference gene primers provided the estimates of nucleated cell counts. Generated by immunoSEQ multiplex PCR, the TCRdb table keeps only in-frame clones and is missing some. V, J and clone size were drawn from that table, and D and trimming were deduced from the DNA. This table has approximately 100,000 clones, 87% appearing once. The CDR3 contains 13 residues. V lost 8 bases to trimming and J lost 4 bases; unmatched junction nucleotides: 6. CDR1 is SEHNR and CDR2 is FQNEAQ in the germline V gene (reference sequence). These data originate in a study of blood T cell repertoires in COVID-19. In the study overall: Donors in the United States, Italy and Spain gave samples during acute or convalescent COVID-19. Nucleic acid was either cDNA or gDNA, and it came from T cells, B-cell-depleted T cells, or PBMCs.

The gene calls are TRBV7-9 and TRBJ2-7, with 9 bases that match TRBD2. This TCR came from a woman aged 30 to 39 with acute or convalescent COVID-19. The sample comprised peripheral blood. Here the CDR3 DNA reads TGTGCCAGCTCCCATAGCGGGGGTTACGAGCAGTACTTC. It is translated as CASSHSGGYEQYF.